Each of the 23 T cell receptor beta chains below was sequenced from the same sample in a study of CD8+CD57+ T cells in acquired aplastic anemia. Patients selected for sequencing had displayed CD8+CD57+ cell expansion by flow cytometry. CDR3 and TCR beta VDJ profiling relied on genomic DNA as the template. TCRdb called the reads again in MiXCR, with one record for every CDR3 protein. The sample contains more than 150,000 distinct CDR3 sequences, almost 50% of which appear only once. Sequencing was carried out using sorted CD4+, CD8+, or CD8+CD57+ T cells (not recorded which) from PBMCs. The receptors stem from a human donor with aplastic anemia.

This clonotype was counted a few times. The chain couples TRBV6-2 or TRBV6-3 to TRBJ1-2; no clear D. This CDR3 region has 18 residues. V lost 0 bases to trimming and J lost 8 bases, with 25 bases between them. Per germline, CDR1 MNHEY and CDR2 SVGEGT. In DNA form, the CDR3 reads TGTGCCAGCAGTTACTCGGCCACGGCGCGCAACGAATTGAGGGGCTACACCTTC. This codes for CASSYSATARNELRGYTF.

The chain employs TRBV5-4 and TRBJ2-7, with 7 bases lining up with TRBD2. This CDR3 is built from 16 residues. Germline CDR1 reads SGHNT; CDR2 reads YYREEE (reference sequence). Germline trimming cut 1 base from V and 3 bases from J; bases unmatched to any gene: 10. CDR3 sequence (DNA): TGTGCCAGCAGCTTGTGGGCCACCACGGGGGGCTACGAGCAGTACTTC. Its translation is CASSLWATTGGYEQYF.

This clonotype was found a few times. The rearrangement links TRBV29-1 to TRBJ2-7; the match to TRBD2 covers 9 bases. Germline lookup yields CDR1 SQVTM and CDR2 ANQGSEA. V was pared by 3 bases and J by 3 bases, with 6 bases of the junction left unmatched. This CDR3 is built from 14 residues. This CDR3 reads CSVDGGRADYEQYF. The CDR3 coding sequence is TGCAGCGTTGACGGCGGGAGGGCCGACTACGAGCAGTACTTC.

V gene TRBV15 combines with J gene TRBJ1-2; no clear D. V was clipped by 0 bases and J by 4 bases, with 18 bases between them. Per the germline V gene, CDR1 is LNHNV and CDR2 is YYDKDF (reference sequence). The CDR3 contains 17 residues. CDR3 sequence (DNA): TGTGCCACCAGCAGAGATAACCAGGCCGTCGCGTTCTATGGCTACACCTTC. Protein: CATSRDNQAVAFYGYTF.

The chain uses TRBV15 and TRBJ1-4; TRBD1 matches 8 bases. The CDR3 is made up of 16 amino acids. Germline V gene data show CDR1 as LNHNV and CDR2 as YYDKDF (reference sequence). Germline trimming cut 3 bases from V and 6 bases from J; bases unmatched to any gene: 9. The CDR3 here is CATSRTPGTGDEKLFF. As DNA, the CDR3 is TGTGCCACCAGCAGGACTCCGGGGACAGGAGATGAAAAACTGTTTTTT. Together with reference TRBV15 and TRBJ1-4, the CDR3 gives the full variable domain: DAMVIQNPRYQVTQFGKPVTLSCSQTLNHNVMYWYQQKSSQAPKLLFHYYDKDFNNEADTPDNFQSRRPNTSFCFLDIRSPGLGDTAMYLCATSRTPGTGDEKLFFGSGTQLSVL.

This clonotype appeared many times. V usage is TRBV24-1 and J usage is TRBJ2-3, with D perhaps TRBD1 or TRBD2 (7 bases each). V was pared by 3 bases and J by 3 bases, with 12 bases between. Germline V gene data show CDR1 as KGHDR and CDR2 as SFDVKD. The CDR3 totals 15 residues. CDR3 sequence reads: CATSDPRGGTDTQYF. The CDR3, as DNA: TGTGCCACCAGTGATCCCAGGGGGGGGACAGATACGCAGTATTTT.

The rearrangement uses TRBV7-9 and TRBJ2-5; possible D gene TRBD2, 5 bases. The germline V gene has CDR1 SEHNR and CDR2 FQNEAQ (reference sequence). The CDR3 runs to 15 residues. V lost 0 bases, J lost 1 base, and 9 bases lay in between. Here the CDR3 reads CASSLAPGFQETQYF. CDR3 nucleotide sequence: TGTGCCAGCAGCTTAGCCCCGGGGTTCCAAGAGACCCAGTACTTC. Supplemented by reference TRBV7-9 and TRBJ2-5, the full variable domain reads DTGVSQNPRHKITKRGQNVTFRCDPISEHNRLYWYRQTLGQGPEFLTYFQNEAQLEKSRLLSDRFSAERPKGSFSTLEIQRTEQGDSAMYLCASSLAPGFQETQYFGPGTRLLVL.

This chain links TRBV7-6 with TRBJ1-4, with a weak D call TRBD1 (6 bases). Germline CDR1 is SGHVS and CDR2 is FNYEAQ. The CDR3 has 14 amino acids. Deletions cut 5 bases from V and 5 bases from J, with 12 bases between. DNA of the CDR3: TGTGCCAGCAGCCCCGGGACACCGAATGAAAAACTGTTTTTT. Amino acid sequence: CASSPGTPNEKLFF.

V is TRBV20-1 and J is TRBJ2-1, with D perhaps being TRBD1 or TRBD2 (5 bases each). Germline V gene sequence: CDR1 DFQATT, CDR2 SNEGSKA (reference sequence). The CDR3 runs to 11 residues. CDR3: CSGTKNNEQFF. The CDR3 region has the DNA TGCAGCGGGACCAAAAACAATGAGCAGTTCTTC.

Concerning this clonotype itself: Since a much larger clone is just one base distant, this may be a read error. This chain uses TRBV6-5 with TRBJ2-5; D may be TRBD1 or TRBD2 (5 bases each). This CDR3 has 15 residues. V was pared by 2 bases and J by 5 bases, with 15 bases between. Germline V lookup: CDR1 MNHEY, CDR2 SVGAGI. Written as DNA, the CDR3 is TGTGCCAGCAGTTACGGGGGATCATCGGGGGAGACCCAGTACTTC. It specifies CASSYGGSSGETQYF.

The CDR3 is CASSGRGTAHQPQHF. CDR3 sequence (DNA): TGTGCCAGCAGTGGAAGGGGGACAGCTCACCAGCCCCAGCATTTT. The J gene is TRBJ1-5, the V gene TRBV2, with 7 bases identical to TRBD1. Germline V CDR1 and CDR2: SNHLY, FYNNEI. The CDR3 is 15 amino acids. V lost 4 bases and J lost 7; bases outside the gene matches: 10.

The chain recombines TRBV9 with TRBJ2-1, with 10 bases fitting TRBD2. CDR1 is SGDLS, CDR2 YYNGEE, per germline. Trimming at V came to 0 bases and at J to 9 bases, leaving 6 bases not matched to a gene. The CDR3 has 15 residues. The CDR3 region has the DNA TGTGCCAGCAGCGTAGGGGTAGCGGGGGGCCCTGAGCAGTTCTTC. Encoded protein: CASSVGVAGGPEQFF.

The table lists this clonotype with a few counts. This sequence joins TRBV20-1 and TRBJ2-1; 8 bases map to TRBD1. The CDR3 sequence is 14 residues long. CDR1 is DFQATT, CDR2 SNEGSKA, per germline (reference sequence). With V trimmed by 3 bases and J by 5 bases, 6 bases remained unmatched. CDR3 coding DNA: TGCAGTGCTAGGGACAGGGTCGGCCACAATGAGCAGTTCTTC. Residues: CSARDRVGHNEQFF.

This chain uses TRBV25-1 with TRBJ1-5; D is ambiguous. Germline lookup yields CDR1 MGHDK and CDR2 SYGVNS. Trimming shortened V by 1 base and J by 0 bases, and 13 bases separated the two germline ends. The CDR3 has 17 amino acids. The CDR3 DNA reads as TGTGCCAGCAGTGAATCCGACGGTATCCATAGCAATCAGCCCCAGCATTTT. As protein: CASSESDGIHSNQPQHF.

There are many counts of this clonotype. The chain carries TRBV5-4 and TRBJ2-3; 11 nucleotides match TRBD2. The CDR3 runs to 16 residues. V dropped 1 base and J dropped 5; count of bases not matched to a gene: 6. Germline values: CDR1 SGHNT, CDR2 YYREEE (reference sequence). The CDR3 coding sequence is TGTGCCAGCAGCTTGACTAGCGGGGGATGGATAGATACGCAGTATTTT. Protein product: CASSLTSGGWIDTQYF.

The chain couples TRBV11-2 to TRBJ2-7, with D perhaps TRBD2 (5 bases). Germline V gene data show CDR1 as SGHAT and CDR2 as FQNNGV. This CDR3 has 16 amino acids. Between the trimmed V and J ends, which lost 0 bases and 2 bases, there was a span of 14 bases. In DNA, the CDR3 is TGTGCCAGCAGCTTAGATGCCGGGATAGCGACCTACGAGCAGTACTTC. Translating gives CASSLDAGIATYEQYF.

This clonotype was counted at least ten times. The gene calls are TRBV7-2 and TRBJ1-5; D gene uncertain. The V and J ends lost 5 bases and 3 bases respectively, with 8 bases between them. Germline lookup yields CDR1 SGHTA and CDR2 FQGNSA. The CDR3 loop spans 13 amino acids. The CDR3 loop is CASSREYNQPQHF. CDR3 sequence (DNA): TGTGCCAGCAGCCGTGAATACAATCAGCCCCAGCATTTT.

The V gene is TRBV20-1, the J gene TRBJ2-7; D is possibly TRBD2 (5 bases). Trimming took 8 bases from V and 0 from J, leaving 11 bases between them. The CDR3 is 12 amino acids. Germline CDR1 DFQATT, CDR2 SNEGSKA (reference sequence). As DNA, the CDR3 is TGCAGTACGAGGGCTAGCTCCTACGAGCAGTACTTC. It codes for CSTRASSYEQYF.

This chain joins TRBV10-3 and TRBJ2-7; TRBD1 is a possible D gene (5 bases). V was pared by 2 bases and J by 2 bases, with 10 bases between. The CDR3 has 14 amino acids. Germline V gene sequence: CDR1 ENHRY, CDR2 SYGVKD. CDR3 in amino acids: CAISEIADTYEQYF. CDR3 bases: TGTGCCATCAGTGAGATCGCGGACACCTACGAGCAGTACTTC.

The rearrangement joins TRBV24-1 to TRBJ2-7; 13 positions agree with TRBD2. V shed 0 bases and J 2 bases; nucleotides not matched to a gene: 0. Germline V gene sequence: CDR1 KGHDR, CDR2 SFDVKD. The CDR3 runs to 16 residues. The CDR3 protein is CATSDLTSGGAYEQYF. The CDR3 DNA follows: TGTGCCACCAGTGATTTGACTAGCGGGGGGGCCTACGAGCAGTACTTC.

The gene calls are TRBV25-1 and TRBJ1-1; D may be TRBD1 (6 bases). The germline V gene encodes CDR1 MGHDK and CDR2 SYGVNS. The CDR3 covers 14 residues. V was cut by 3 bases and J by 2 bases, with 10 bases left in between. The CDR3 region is CASSDGRGNTEAFF. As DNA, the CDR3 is TGTGCCAGCAGTGACGGCAGGGGTAACACTGAAGCTTTCTTT.

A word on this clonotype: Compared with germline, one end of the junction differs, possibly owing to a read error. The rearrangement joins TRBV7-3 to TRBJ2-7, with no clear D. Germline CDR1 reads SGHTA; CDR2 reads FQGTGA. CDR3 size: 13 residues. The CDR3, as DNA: TGCGCCAGCAGCCACGGCGGCGGCTACGAGCAGTACTTC. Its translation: CASSHGGGYEQYF.

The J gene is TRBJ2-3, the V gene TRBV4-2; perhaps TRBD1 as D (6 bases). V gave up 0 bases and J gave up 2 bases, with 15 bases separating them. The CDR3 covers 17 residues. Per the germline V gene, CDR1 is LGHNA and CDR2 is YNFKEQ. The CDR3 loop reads CASSQEKDSGTTDTQYF. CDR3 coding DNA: TGTGCCAGCAGCCAAGAGAAGGACAGCGGAACCACAGATACGCAGTATTTT.